The 9 T cell receptor beta chains below were found in one sample sequenced in a study of blood T cell repertoires in COVID-19. Using immunoSEQ multiplex PCR, the repertoire was profiled, and TCRdb retains in-frame clones only, with some absent. The profile shows roughly 200,000 clones, roughly nine tenths of them singletons. Sample: PBMCs or T cells enriched from blood (not recorded which). The receptors stem from a woman between 40 and 50 years old with acute COVID-19.

V usage is TRBV27 and J usage is TRBJ2-3; no definite D call. CDR1 is MNHEY and CDR2 is SMNVEV in the germline V gene (reference sequence). V gave up 5 bases and J gave up 5 bases, with 20 bases separating them. This CDR3 region has 16 residues. CDR3 sequence: CASSPSVGRLIDTQYF. CDR3 bases: TGTGCCAGCAGTCCCTCCGTAGGCAGGCTCATAGATACGCAGTATTTT.

This clone was recorded a few times. The gene calls are TRBV11-3 and TRBJ2-1, with TRBD2 identical over 12 bases. The CDR3 extends over 14 amino acids. The V and J ends lost 7 bases and 6 bases, in that order; junction bases with no gene match: 4. Germline CDR1 SGHNT, CDR2 YENEEA. This chain's CDR3 is CASTLTSGSNEQFF. CDR3 coding DNA: TGTGCCAGCACACTGACTAGCGGGAGCAATGAGCAGTTCTTC.

This clone appeared a single time. CDR3 region: CASSLKETGETQYF. CDR3 bases: TGTGCCAGCAGTTTAAAGGAAACGGGGGAGACCCAGTACTTC. The chain is built from TRBV28 and TRBJ2-5, with a weak D call TRBD2 (5 bases). CDR3 length: 14 residues. Trimming shortened V by 2 bases and J by 5 bases, and 12 bases separated the two germline ends. Germline loops: CDR1 MDHEN, CDR2 SYDVKM.

The V gene is TRBV28, the J gene TRBJ1-5; 7 bases are shared with TRBD1. Germline CDR1 MDHEN, CDR2 SYDVKM. Unmatched junction bases numbered 9, after V lost 7 bases and J lost 3 bases. CDR3 length: 15 amino acids. CDR3 sequence (DNA): TGTGCCAGCACCGAGGGACAGACGTTCAATCAGCCCCAGCATTTT. Its translation is CASTEGQTFNQPQHF.

The chain couples TRBV7-3 to TRBJ2-6; D call uncertain. The V end lost 2 bases, the J end lost 4 bases, and 6 bases lay between the germline ends. The germline V gene has CDR1 SGHTA and CDR2 FQGTGA. The CDR3 has 14 amino acids. The CDR3 here is CASSLVSGANVLTF. The CDR3 DNA reads as TGTGCCAGCAGCTTAGTCTCCGGGGCCAACGTCCTGACTTTC.

This clone was seen once. The chain combines TRBV27 with TRBJ1-4, with TRBD1 matching over 9 bases. Germline trimming cut 7 bases from V and 7 bases from J; bases unmatched to any gene: 4. This CDR3 is 13 amino acids long. From germline, CDR1 is MNHEY and CDR2 SMNVEV (reference sequence). This CDR3 reads CASTRTGVEKLFF. CDR3 DNA sequence: TGTGCCAGCACACGGACAGGGGTTGAAAAACTGTTTTTT.

The chain recombines TRBV30 with TRBJ2-4, with 7 bases that match TRBD2. CDR3 length: 13 residues. With 3 bases clipped from V and 3 bases from J, the junction kept 2 bases outside the gene matches. The germline CDR1 and CDR2 sequences are GTSNPN and SVGIG (reference sequence). In DNA, the CDR3 is TGTGCCTGGAGCGGCGGGGGCAAAAACATTCAGTACTTC. Amino acids: CAWSGGGKNIQYF.

This chain links TRBV9 with TRBJ2-3; D may be TRBD2 (5 bases). V was pared by 0 bases and J by 1 base, with 9 bases between. The CDR3 totals 15 residues. Germline CDR1 reads SGDLS; CDR2 reads YYNGEE. CDR3 amino acids: CASSVEGRRTDTQYF. The DNA for the CDR3 is TGTGCCAGCAGCGTAGAAGGGAGACGCACAGATACGCAGTATTTT.

The rearrangement uses TRBV5-4 and TRBJ1-4; D is undetermined. CDR1 is SGHNT and CDR2 is YYREEE in the germline V gene (reference sequence). With 2 bases removed from V and 6 bases from J, the gap between germline ends came to 14 bases. The CDR3 runs to 15 residues. CDR3 sequence reads: CASSFVGEADEKLFF. The DNA of the CDR3 is TGTGCCAGCAGCTTTGTGGGAGAGGCTGATGAAAAACTGTTTTTT.